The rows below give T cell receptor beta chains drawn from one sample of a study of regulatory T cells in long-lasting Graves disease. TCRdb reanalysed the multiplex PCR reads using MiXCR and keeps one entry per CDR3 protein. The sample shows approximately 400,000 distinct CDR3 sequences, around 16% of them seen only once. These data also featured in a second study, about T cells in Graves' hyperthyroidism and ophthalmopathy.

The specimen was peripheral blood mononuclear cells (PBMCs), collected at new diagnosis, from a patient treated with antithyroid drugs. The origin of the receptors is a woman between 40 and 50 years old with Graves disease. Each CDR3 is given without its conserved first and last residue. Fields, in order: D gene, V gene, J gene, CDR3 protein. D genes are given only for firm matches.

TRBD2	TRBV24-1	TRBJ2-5	ATSDTTSGAKETQY
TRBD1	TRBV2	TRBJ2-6	ARDRDRILRGANVLT
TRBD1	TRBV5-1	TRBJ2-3	ASSLETGGDGDTQY
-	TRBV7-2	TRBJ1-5	TSSRQASNQPQH
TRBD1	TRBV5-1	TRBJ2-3	ASSLEWDRGADTQY
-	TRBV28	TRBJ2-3	ASGSRDTTTDTQY
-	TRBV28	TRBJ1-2	ASGGAFGGYT
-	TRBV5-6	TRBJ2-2	ASSFLTGEGTGELF
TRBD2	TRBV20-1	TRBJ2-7	SASKRTSGPYEQY
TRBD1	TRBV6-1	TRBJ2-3	ASTGQKDTQY
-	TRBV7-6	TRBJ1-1	ASSKYRESLEAF
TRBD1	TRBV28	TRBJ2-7	ASRTGVDYEQY
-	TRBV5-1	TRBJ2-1	ASSQRAPYNEQF
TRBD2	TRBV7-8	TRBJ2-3	ASSPLAGASTDTQY
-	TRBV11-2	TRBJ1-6	ASSLGATGGSPLH
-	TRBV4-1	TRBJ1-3	ASSQSWGSGNTIY
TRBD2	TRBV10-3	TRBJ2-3	AISSGGVGGTDTQY
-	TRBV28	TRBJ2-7	ASSLADRSYEQY
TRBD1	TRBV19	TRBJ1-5	ASSIEGQVDQPQH
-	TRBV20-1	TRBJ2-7	SARDGGPSYEQY
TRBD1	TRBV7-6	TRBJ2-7	ASSLDWTGNYQQY
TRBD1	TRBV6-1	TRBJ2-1	ASRGTVYYNEQF
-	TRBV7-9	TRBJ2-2	ASSFADGTGELF
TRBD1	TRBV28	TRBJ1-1	ASSWDRGLNTEAF
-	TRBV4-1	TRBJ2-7	ASSQSQGARSEQY
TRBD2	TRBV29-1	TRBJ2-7	SVARRRGATYEQY
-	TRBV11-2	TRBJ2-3	ASSLRGTPTDTQY
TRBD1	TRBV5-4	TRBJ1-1	ASSFPGGETEAF
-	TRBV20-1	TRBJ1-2	SAPDVDGYGYT
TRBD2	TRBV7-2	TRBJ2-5	ASSRGVAGAETQY
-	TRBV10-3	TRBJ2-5	AISEIEGQEETQY
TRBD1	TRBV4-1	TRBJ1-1	ASSQRPGQRNTEAF
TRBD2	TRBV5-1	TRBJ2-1	ASSLLAGGDGGNEQF
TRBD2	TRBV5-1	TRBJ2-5	ASSFLGQREETQY
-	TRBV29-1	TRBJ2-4	SVEWGPKNIQY
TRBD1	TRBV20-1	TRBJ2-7	SAREIRQGVGYEQY
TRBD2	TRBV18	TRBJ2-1	ASSELAGEVEQF
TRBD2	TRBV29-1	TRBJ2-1	SVVGGTGGEQF
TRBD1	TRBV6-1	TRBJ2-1	ASRRTGRDEQF
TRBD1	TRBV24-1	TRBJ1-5	ATTLDRVRNQPQH
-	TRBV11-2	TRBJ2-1	ASSLRRGNNEQF
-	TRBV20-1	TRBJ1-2	SARDSAGVAYGYT
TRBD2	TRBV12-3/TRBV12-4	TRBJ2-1	ASSLSGGFGRGEQF
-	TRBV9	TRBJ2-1	ASSVADSYNEQF
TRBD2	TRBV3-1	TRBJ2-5	ASSPISGSGETQY
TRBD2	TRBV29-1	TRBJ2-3	SVELREGLAPGDTQY
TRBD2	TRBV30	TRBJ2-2	AWRGLAALGELF
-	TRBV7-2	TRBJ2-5	ASSSGEAETQY
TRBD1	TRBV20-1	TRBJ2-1	SADGTGASNEQF
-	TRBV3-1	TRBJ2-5	AGSPASGNERF